Listed below are T cell receptor beta chains from one sample, sequenced in a study of blood T cell repertoires in COVID-19. Measured with immunoSEQ multiplex PCR; TCRdb has only the in-frame clones, and not every one. Of about 100,000 clones listed, around 90% are singletons. Sequencing input: peripheral blood. These receptors came from a woman aged 55-75 years with acute or convalescent COVID-19. Both conserved end residues are part of each CDR3. Fields, in order: clone size, V gene, D gene, J gene, CDR3 DNA, CDR3 protein. The D gene is left open where the match is weak. Clone size is stated in some rows and not others, as once, few, many or a class when expanded.

size: once; V: TRBV19; D: TRBD1; J: TRBJ1-6; DNA: TGTGCCAGTAGTATGCTTGGGACAGGGGATTCACCCCTCCACTTT; CDR3: CASSMLGTGDSPLHF
size: once; V: TRBV5-1; D: TRBD2; J: TRBJ2-3; DNA: TGCGCCAGCAGCCAACAGGGACTAGCGGGAGCAGATACGCAGTATTTT; CDR3: CASSQQGLAGADTQYF
size: -; V: TRBV2; D: -; J: TRBJ1-5; DNA: TGTGCCAGCAATCCGGGGGGTAATCAGCCCCAGCATTTT; CDR3: CASNPGGNQPQHF
size: -; V: TRBV19; D: -; J: TRBJ2-1; DNA: TGTGCCAGTAGGGGCCAGGGCTCCTACAATGAGCAGTTCTTC; CDR3: CASRGQGSYNEQFF
size: -; V: TRBV25-1; D: TRBD1; J: TRBJ2-1; DNA: TGTGCCAGCGGTGACCGGGACAGGGTGTACAATGAGCAGTTCTTC; CDR3: CASGDRDRVYNEQFF
size: -; V: TRBV3-1/TRBV3-2; D: -; J: TRBJ1-1; DNA: TGTGCCAGCAGCCAAGTACACGAAGCTTTCTTT; CDR3: CASSQVHEAFF
size: -; V: TRBV5-1; D: TRBD2; J: TRBJ2-1; DNA: TGCGCCAGCAGCTTTAGACTAGCGGGATCTAACAATGAGCAGTTCTTC; CDR3: CASSFRLAGSNNEQFF
size: -; V: TRBV28; D: -; J: TRBJ2-7; DNA: TGTGCCAGCAGCTCAGCAGGGGGGAAGAACGAGCAGTACTTC; CDR3: CASSSAGGKNEQYF
size: -; V: TRBV27; D: TRBD2; J: TRBJ2-1; DNA: TGTGCCAGCAGATCAACCTCTAGCGGGAGAATGTACAATGAGCAGTTCTTC; CDR3: CASRSTSSGRMYNEQFF
size: -; V: TRBV19; D: -; J: TRBJ1-2; DNA: TGTGCCAGTAGTCTCCTTACAGGCCCCGGCTACACCTTC; CDR3: CASSLLTGPGYTF
size: -; V: TRBV9; D: TRBD2; J: TRBJ2-7; DNA: TGTGCCAGCAGCGGACAAGGACTAGCGGGAGGCGAGCAGTACTTC; CDR3: CASSGQGLAGGEQYF
size: -; V: TRBV6-5; D: -; J: TRBJ2-5; DNA: TGTGCCAGCAGTTATCAGGCGGGGCAAGAGACCCAGTACTTC; CDR3: CASSYQAGQETQYF
size: -; V: TRBV18; D: TRBD1; J: TRBJ1-5; DNA: TGTGCCAGCTCACCTGGACAGGGTCGGGTCCAGCCCCAGCATTTT; CDR3: CASSPGQGRVQPQHF
size: -; V: TRBV6-6; D: TRBD2; J: TRBJ2-7; DNA: TGTGCCAGCATCCGGACTAGCGGTCCGACCTACGAGCAGTACTTC; CDR3: CASIRTSGPTYEQYF
size: -; V: TRBV3-1/TRBV3-2; D: -; J: TRBJ1-2; DNA: TGTGCCAGCAGCCAAGACTCCGCGTCGGGTGAAGGCTACACCTTC; CDR3: CASSQDSASGEGYTF
size: -; V: TRBV4-1; D: TRBD1; J: TRBJ1-4; DNA: TGCGCCAGCAGCCTTTCCGGGACAGACAATGAAAAACTGTTTTTT; CDR3: CASSLSGTDNEKLFF
size: -; V: TRBV7-9; D: -; J: TRBJ2-1; DNA: TGTGCCAGCAGCTTAGAAGGGGCTGAGCAGTTCTTC; CDR3: CASSLEGAEQFF
size: -; V: TRBV19; D: TRBD1; J: TRBJ2-1; DNA: TGTGCCAGTAGTATAGGATCGACAGGACAGGCGTACAATGAGCAGTTCTTC; CDR3: CASSIGSTGQAYNEQFF
size: -; V: TRBV29-1; D: -; J: TRBJ2-5; DNA: TGCAGCGTTGGCGGCGATCAAGAGACCCAGTACTTC; CDR3: CSVGGDQETQYF
size: -; V: TRBV18; D: -; J: TRBJ2-5; DNA: TGTGCCAGCTCACCACAGGGACTGGTGGAGACCCAGTACTTC; CDR3: CASSPQGLVETQYF
size: -; V: TRBV2; D: -; J: TRBJ2-1; DNA: TGTGCCAGCAGCGAGACCAGGGGAGGGTTAGGAGGAGGTGAGCAGTTCTTC; CDR3: CASSETRGGLGGGEQFF
size: once; V: TRBV4-1; D: TRBD2; J: TRBJ2-5; DNA: TGCGCCAGCAGCCAAGAGGAGGCACTAGCGGGGCAAGAGACCCAGTACTTC; CDR3: CASSQEEALAGQETQYF
size: -; V: TRBV11-2; D: TRBD1; J: TRBJ2-5; DNA: TGTGCCAGCAGCTTAGGACGTCAGACAGGGATCGGAGAGACCCAGTACTTC; CDR3: CASSLGRQTGIGETQYF
size: -; V: TRBV10-3; D: -; J: TRBJ2-4; DNA: TGTGCCATCAGCCGAGAATGGGACAACAAAAACATTCAGTACTTC; CDR3: CAISREWDNKNIQYF